The rows below give T cell receptor beta chains drawn from one sample of a study of T cells after yellow fever vaccination. TCRdb analysed the 5' RACE reads with MiXCR anew, one entry per CDR3 protein. The sample carries more than 25,000 distinct CDR3 sequences, 6.3% recorded once. The sequencing used PBMCs, either bulk or a sorted T-cell subset (CD4+, CD8+, memory, or dextramer-sorted; not recorded which), collected on the day of the yellow fever booster vaccination. The receptors here all came from a man aged 25 to 40 who received the YFV17D yellow fever vaccine. The CDR3 runs from the conserved cysteine through the conserved F or W. The D gene is left open where the match is weak. Clone size is not always given. Where it is, it says once, few, many or a class for expanded clones.

v_gene	j_gene	d_gene	len	abundance	CDR3nt	CDR3aa
TRBV7-3	TRBJ2-7	.	15	many	TGTGCCAGCAGCCAGGCCGGGAAGAGCTCCTACGAGCAGTACTTC	CASSQAGKSSYEQYF
TRBV7-2	TRBJ2-1	.	15	few	TGTGCCAGCAGCTCAGTGTTCGGAGGGGACAATGAGCAGTTCTTC	CASSSVFGGDNEQFF
TRBV20-1	TRBJ1-2	.	13	many	TGCAGTGCTACAACAGGGTTTGATAATGGCTACACCTTC	CSATTGFDNGYTF
TRBV6-6	TRBJ1-1	TRBD1	13	.	TGTGCCAGCAGTCAAACAATCGACAGGGCGGCGCACTTT	CASSQTIDRAAHF
TRBV29-1	TRBJ2-2	.	11	many	TGCAGCGTTGAAAGAGGAGGGGAGCTGTTTTTT	CSVERGGELFF
TRBV3-1	TRBJ1-3	.	16	.	TGTGCCAGCAGCCAAGGGGCAAGAACCTCTGGAAACACCATATATTTT	CASSQGARTSGNTIYF
TRBV20-1	TRBJ2-5	TRBD1	15	.	TGCAGTGCCGAACCGGGACAGGGGGCTTGGGAGACCCAGTACTTC	CSAEPGQGAWETQYF
TRBV6-4	TRBJ2-7	TRBD2	19	many	TGTGCCAGCAGTAACCTTGGACTAGCGGGAGAGGGGAGCTCCTACGAGCAGTACTTC	CASSNLGLAGEGSSYEQYF
TRBV12-3/TRBV12-4	TRBJ1-3	.	16	.	TGTGCCAGCAGTTTAAATATATTCCGGAGTGTTAACACCATATATTTT	CASSLNIFRSVNTIYF
TRBV2	TRBJ2-7	.	11	many	TGTGCCAGCAGCCAGGGCTACGAGCAGTACTTC	CASSQGYEQYF
TRBV7-2	TRBJ2-2	.	15	many	TGTGCCAGCAGCCGAATCGGGGCGTATGGCGGGGAGCTGTTTTTT	CASSRIGAYGGELFF
TRBV28	TRBJ2-2	TRBD2	16	.	TGTGCCAGCAGTCTAAGTTCAGCGGGAAGGGGCGGGGAGCTGTTTTTT	CASSLSSAGRGGELFF
TRBV5-1	TRBJ1-2	TRBD1	17	.	TGCGCCAGCAGCTCGCCGGGACAGGGTCGTAGGCGGGATGGCTACTCCTTC	CASSSPGQGRRRDGYSF
TRBV4-1	TRBJ2-1	.	14	many	TGCGCCAGCAGCCCCTTAACGTCTAACAATGAGCAGTTCTTC	CASSPLTSNNEQFF
TRBV6-5	TRBJ2-2	TRBD1	16	.	TGTGCCAGCAGTTATAGACAGGGGGCGCCCACCGGGGAGCTGTTTTTT	CASSYRQGAPTGELFF
TRBV6-2/TRBV6-3	TRBJ2-7	.	14	many	TGTGCCAGCAGTTACTCGACTAACTCCTACGAGCAGTACTTC	CASSYSTNSYEQYF
TRBV9	TRBJ2-7	.	18	few	TGTGCCAGCAGCCCCAGAGGGGGGGGATCAACCCCATCCTACGAGCAGTACTTC	CASSPRGGGSTPSYEQYF
TRBV20-1	TRBJ2-3	.	17	many	TGCAGTGCTTACCCCGATCGAGGCCGGGGCAAAAAAGATACGCAGTATTTT	CSAYPDRGRGKKDTQYF
TRBV7-2	TRBJ2-3	TRBD2	16	many	TGTGCCAGTCAAAAGGGACTAGCGGGAGGTACAGATACGCAGTATTTT	CASQKGLAGGTDTQYF
TRBV7-7	TRBJ2-2	.	17	few	TGTGCTAGCAGCCCCACCCAGGGGTCGGGTCGCACCGGGGAGCTGTTTTTT	CASSPTQGSGRTGELFF
TRBV5-6	TRBJ2-5	.	14	many	TGTGCCAGCAGCTCACTGGATAGGGAAGAGACCCAGTACTTC	CASSSLDREETQYF
TRBV12-3/TRBV12-4	TRBJ2-5	.	14	.	TGTGCCAGCACCTGGGACCTCGCTCAAGAGACCCAGTACTTC	CASTWDLAQETQYF
TRBV19	TRBJ2-5	.	13	.	TGTGCCAGTAGTATGGCAGTGGGGGAGACCCAGTACTTC	CASSMAVGETQYF
TRBV19	TRBJ1-6	.	11	.	TGTGCCAGTAGAGGAGATTCACCCCTCCACTTT	CASRGDSPLHF
TRBV4-1	TRBJ1-2	TRBD1	13	many	TGCGCCAGCAGCCAAGACCCCTGGGACAGAGTAACCTTC	CASSQDPWDRVTF
TRBV7-2	TRBJ2-4	.	15	many	TGTGCCAGCAGCCAGGCCGACAGAGCGATAAACATTCAGTACTTC	CASSQADRAINIQYF
TRBV6-1	TRBJ2-1	.	13	.	TGTGCCAGCAGATGGGGCTCCTACAATGAGCAGTTCTTC	CASRWGSYNEQFF
TRBV24-1	TRBJ2-1	TRBD1	14	.	TGTGCCACCACCGGGACAGACCTAAACAATGAGCAGTTCTTC	CATTGTDLNNEQFF
TRBV6-5	TRBJ2-3	TRBD2	13	many	TGTGCCACCTCGGGGGGGGTGACGGGGACGCAGTATTTT	CATSGGVTGTQYF
TRBV4-2	TRBJ1-2	.	15	few	TGTGCCAGCAGCCAAGATCCAATGGAACCCTATGGCTACACCTTC	CASSQDPMEPYGYTF
TRBV4-3	TRBJ2-7	.	13	many	TGCGCCAGCAGCCAAGCTTGGGGCCGCGAGCAGTACTTC	CASSQAWGREQYF
TRBV3-1	TRBJ1-1	.	13	many	TGTGCCAGCAGTGTCGACCTTAACACTGAAGCTTTCTTT	CASSVDLNTEAFF
TRBV20-1	TRBJ2-1	TRBD2	18	many	TGCAGTGCTAGGGGGTTGACTAGCGGGAGGACCTCCTACAATGAGCAGTTCTTC	CSARGLTSGRTSYNEQFF
TRBV9	TRBJ2-4	.	12	many	TGTGCCAGCAGCGTAGTCGGAAACATTCAGTACTTC	CASSVVGNIQYF
TRBV28	TRBJ2-1	.	14	.	TGTGCCAGCACCGACCCTCCCTCCTACAATGAGCAGTTCTTC	CASTDPPSYNEQFF
TRBV6-2/TRBV6-3	TRBJ2-7	.	12	many	TGTGCCAGCAGTTTGTCAGGTACCGAGCAGTACTTC	CASSLSGTEQYF
TRBV7-9	TRBJ1-5	.	14	many	TGTGCCAGCAGCTCCGAGAAGGGGTTTCAGCCCCAGCATTTT	CASSSEKGFQPQHF
TRBV7-2	TRBJ2-1	TRBD2	15	many	TGTGCCAGCAGCTGGACTAGCGCCCCTGAGGATGAGCAGTTCTTC	CASSWTSAPEDEQFF
TRBV7-9	TRBJ1-4	.	14	many	TGTGCCAGCAGCTTAGGGGCGGGCGATGAAAAACTGTTTTTT	CASSLGAGDEKLFF
TRBV10-3	TRBJ2-7	.	13	many	TGTGCCATCAGTGAGATCCAAAATTACGAGCAGTACTTC	CAISEIQNYEQYF
TRBV5-1	TRBJ2-7	.	12	many	TGCGCCAGCAGCCCGGAGGGGGATCTGGGGTACTTC	CASSPEGDLGYF
TRBV20-1	TRBJ1-3	.	17	.	TGCAGTGCTAGCAGGACTCGCCGGATCGGGTCTGGAAACACCATATATTTT	CSASRTRRIGSGNTIYF
TRBV7-8	TRBJ2-2	.	15	many	TGTGCCAGCAGCTTTCGTTCGGGCAGAACCGGGGAGCTGTTTTTT	CASSFRSGRTGELFF
TRBV6-1	TRBJ2-2	.	15	many	TGTGCCAGCAGCCCCCCAGACAGGAACACCGGGGAGCTGTTTTTT	CASSPPDRNTGELFF
TRBV7-2	TRBJ2-3	.	11	.	TGTGCCAGCACCCTTCGGGATACGCAGTATTTT	CASTLRDTQYF
TRBV9	TRBJ2-1	.	15	many	TGTGCCAGCAGCGTAGATTCGTCAGCCTACAATGAGCAGTTCTTC	CASSVDSSAYNEQFF
TRBV20-1	TRBJ2-7	TRBD2	15	many	TGCAGTGCTTCTGGGACTAGCGGGAGGATCTACGAGCAGTACTTC	CSASGTSGRIYEQYF
TRBV5-1	TRBJ1-2	.	13	.	TGCGCCAGCAGCCCCGCGGTAGATTATGGCTACACCTTC	CASSPAVDYGYTF
TRBV20-1	TRBJ2-4	TRBD1	14	many	TGCAGTGCTGGGACAGGGCAAGCCAAAAACATTCAGTACTTC	CSAGTGQAKNIQYF
TRBV9	TRBJ2-3	.	15	many	TGTGCCAGCAGCGTACGACTAGGTGGCACAGATACGCAGTATTTT	CASSVRLGGTDTQYF
TRBV20-1	TRBJ2-5	TRBD1	15	.	TGCAGTGCTCCCTGGACAGGGGGTTACCAAGAGACCCAGTACTTC	CSAPWTGGYQETQYF
TRBV3-1	TRBJ2-1	TRBD1	16	once	TGTGCCTGCAGCCAAGTGGGGACAGGGGCTTCCAATGAGCAGTTCTTC	CACSQVGTGASNEQFF
TRBV5-1	TRBJ2-7	.	15	few	TGCGCCAGCAGCTTGAGACCAGAGTTCGCCTACGAGCAGTACTTC	CASSLRPEFAYEQYF
TRBV30	TRBJ2-2	.	13	many	TGTGCCTGGAACAGAGCGGCCGACGGGGAGCTGTTTTTT	CAWNRAADGELFF
TRBV18	TRBJ2-7	TRBD1	13	.	TGTGCCAGCTCCAGGGGGCTATTGGGCGAGCAGTACTTC	CASSRGLLGEQYF
TRBV11-2	TRBJ1-2	TRBD1	14	few	TGTGCCAGCAGCCGGGACAGGGGGACTTATGGCTACACCTTC	CASSRDRGTYGYTF
TRBV29-1	TRBJ2-7	.	11	many	TGCAGCGTTGAGACGGTTTTGAAGCAGTACTTC	CSVETVLKQYF
TRBV7-2	TRBJ1-1	.	13	many	TGTGCCAGCAGCACCCGAACTGGGACTGAAGCTTTCTTT	CASSTRTGTEAFF
TRBV7-2	TRBJ1-5	.	13	.	TGTGCCAGCAGCTTAGGTTGGCTTCAGCCCCAGCATTTT	CASSLGWLQPQHF
TRBV20-1	TRBJ2-3	.	14	many	TGCAGTGCTAGAGGTTGGGGGGGCACAGATACGCAGTATTTT	CSARGWGGTDTQYF